These T cell receptor beta chains were read from a single sample in a study of identical twins. TCRdb re-called the 5' RACE reads through MiXCR, storing one row per CDR3 protein. The sample lists more than 200,000 distinct CDR3 sequences; roughly 9.4% were seen once. Sequenced material: memory (CD45RO+) T cells sorted from blood. The receptors come from a young woman in good health. Each CDR3 is given with its conserved first and last residue. The D gene is left open where the match is weak. Clone size is given for some rows only: seen once, a few or many times, or a class if the clone is expanded.

D gene,clone size,J gene,V gene,CDR3 protein,CDR3 DNA
-,few,TRBJ2-1,TRBV5-1,CASSSGGQSYNEQFF,TGCGCCAGCAGCTCCGGGGGACAGAGCTACAATGAGCAGTTCTTC
-,-,TRBJ2-3,TRBV29-1,CSVGRGYTDTQYF,TGCAGCGTTGGTCGCGGATACACAGATACGCAGTATTTT
-,many,TRBJ1-1,TRBV14,CASSQGGREAFF,TGTGCCAGCAGCCAGGGCGGGAGAGAAGCTTTCTTT
TRBD1,many,TRBJ1-1,TRBV11-2,CASSTDRGTEAFF,TGTGCCAGCAGCACCGACAGGGGGACTGAAGCTTTCTTT
-,-,TRBJ2-7,TRBV7-2,CASSLASISYEQYF,TGTGCCAGCAGCCTCGCCAGTATATCCTACGAGCAGTACTTC
TRBD1,-,TRBJ2-3,TRBV2,CASSPRGTGGRNTQYF,TGTGCCAGCAGCCCTAGGGGGACAGGGGGCCGGAATACGCAGTATTTT
TRBD2,-,TRBJ2-2,TRBV20-1,CSAIPSGRVNTGELFF,TGCAGTGCTATCCCCAGCGGGAGGGTTAACACCGGGGAGCTGTTTTTT
TRBD2,-,TRBJ2-1,TRBV20-1,CSAFDPLGGVEEQFF,TGCAGTGCCTTCGACCCTTTGGGGGGGGTGGAGGAGCAGTTCTTC
-,-,TRBJ1-2,TRBV29-1,CSSRGIYGYTF,TGCAGCTCCCGAGGGATCTATGGCTACACCTTC
TRBD2,-,TRBJ2-1,TRBV3-1,CASSRPTGGYEQFF,TGTGCCAGCAGCCGCCCAACGGGAGGATATGAGCAGTTCTTC
-,-,TRBJ2-5,TRBV5-1,CASRNPGQETQYF,TGCGCCAGCCGCAACCCCGGGCAAGAGACCCAGTACTTC
-,-,TRBJ2-1,TRBV6-6,CASSGPNGNEQFF,TGTGCCAGCAGTGGGCCCAACGGCAATGAGCAGTTCTTC
-,many,TRBJ2-3,TRBV24-1,CAPYGGRTDTQYF,TGTGCCCCCTACGGGGGGCGGACAGATACGCAGTATTTT
-,-,TRBJ2-1,TRBV5-1,CASSSPEGAFEQFF,TGCGCCAGCAGCAGTCCGGAAGGGGCCTTCGAGCAGTTCTTC
-,many,TRBJ1-5,TRBV21-1,CASSKERYRKQPQHF,TGTGCCAGCAGCAAAGAGAGGTACAGGAAGCAGCCCCAGCATTTT
-,few,TRBJ2-5,TRBV20-1,CSARRRVQETQYF,TGCAGTGCAAGGAGGCGGGTACAAGAGACCCAGTACTTC